This entry describes one T cell receptor (beta chain). The antigen it recognizes is unknown. No quality values exist for individual bases; no much larger clone is one base distant. This sample is drawn from a study of cytomegalovirus exposure and HLA in healthy donors (dated by TCRdb to 2017 to 2019). For the wider study: An earlier analysis of some 600 of the donors reported over 250 Gb of sequence data and 100 million to 120 million unique TCR beta sequences obtained from some 170 million T cells. Because of strong linkage in the cohort, roughly five DR-DQ haplotypes were treated as single units for association and clustering. Using immunosequencing, the study profiled T cell repertoires from fewer than 700 subjects and related those repertoires to cytomegalovirus serostatus. A later genetic analysis took genome-wide SNP genotypes for about 55% of the 666 donors and used that subset as a discovery cohort. An early release that covered 500 to 800 HLA-typed donors contained approximately 300 gigabases of sequencing data and approximately 85 million unique TCR sequences. Among roughly 400 genotyped donors of the cohort, an average of approximately 220,000 unique TCR beta nucleotide sequences was sequenced per donor, of which approximately 18% were non-productive. Alongside the repertoire data, information on donor age, sex, ethnicity and CMV serostatus was compiled. Rather than drawing on any new phenotypic data, the later analysis identified candidate immune exposures from TCR beta sequences and the way those sequences occurred across donors. Every repertoire in the discovery cohort had been generated on one and the same sequencing platform. The genetic ancestry cluster associated with self-reported Caucasian donors included approximately 85% of the approximately 430 genotyped donors. Class I and class II HLA loci were covered by the typing at four-digit resolution. Along with the approximately 650-subject first cohort, a separate validation cohort of 120 different subjects was used. A later analysis re-examined previously published TCR beta repertoires from over 500 donors and added high-resolution HLA genotyping to investigate patterns of TCR occurrence. Typing coverage varied by locus: 629-630 donors for A, B, C, DRB1 and DQB1; under 550 for DQA1; more than 600 for DPA1; under 490 for DPB1. The study aimed to test whether signatures of past pathogen exposure could be identified by cataloging public T cell receptors. High-throughput TCR immunosequencing, statistical association of individual TCRs with disease status, and machine learning were combined to predict cytomegalovirus infection status. An earlier analysis of about 620 of the donors applied high-throughput TCR beta sequencing to assess whether each TCR beta V gene segment acted as functional or pseudogenic.

Overall results and qualifications from the work: In this cohort, only TCR beta chains were sequenced, and detectable features were limited by the absence of alpha or paired-chain data. It was suggested by the authors that the approach could potentially be generalized to other disease states and immunological phenotypes. When HLA alleles, especially DR and DQ, strongly co-occurred, attributing TCR associations to individual alleles was difficult. Compared with equally common non-associated chains, HLA-associated TCR beta chains in a later analysis were more clonally expanded and had lower generation probabilities. The only immune exposure information available for the cohort was CMV serostatus. Compared with the roughly 700-donor mean, donors in an Asian-associated ancestry cluster had fewer N-insertions in productive TCRs, according to a later genetic analysis. In a later genetic analysis, a missense DCLRE1C variant was associated with V-gene and J-gene trimming of TCR beta chains, and the association was replicated in an independent cohort. A further reported finding was that TCR beta sequences accurately predicted the HLA-A and HLA-B alleles for most subjects in the first cohort. In a later analysis, some 17,000 TCR beta sequences were associated with specific HLA alleles at a false discovery rate of 0.05. An earlier analysis of 587 of the donors showed that most TCR beta V segments appeared in productive rearrangements either about 87% or about 30% of the time, which broadly matched IMGT annotations. Roughly uniform sequencing depth across donors was assumed in presence/absence analyses, although this assumption may not hold. Because counts were too low, approximately 15 rarely observed V segments, including chromosome 9 orphons, were excluded from the earlier analysis of 500 to 700 of the donors. Because HLA typing was missing for some donors at each locus, association tests included only the typed subset. Some IMGT-functional V segments, including TRBV6-2 and TRBV6-3, could not be distinguished by the 87-base-pair reads and were therefore excluded. Correlated functional status among segregating V segments might be attributable to linkage disequilibrium, but an unknown experimental factor could not be ruled out. Most TCR sequences were seen in very few donors, while some public TCRs were found in many individuals. According to a later analysis, TCR association rates differed among HLA loci, with DRB1 alleles showing the most associated TCRs and HLA-C alleles showing the fewest. A later analysis found that most CMV-associated TCR beta chains appeared HLA-restricted, with HLA associations seemingly driven largely by CMV exposure. The study listed approximately 150 TCR beta chains as associated with cytomegalovirus. Three of the identified cytomegalovirus-associated TCR beta chains were confirmed in vitro to be specific for cytomegalovirus antigens. According to a later analysis, parvovirus B19, influenza, CMV and Epstein-Barr virus appeared linked to several top co-occurrence clusters. The classifier was reported to diagnose cytomegalovirus status with high specificity and sensitivity in both the original and validation cohorts. The sequencing pipeline was judged likely to have produced a cluster of highly shared sequence variants as a technical artifact.

Library preparation employed the immunoSEQ multiplex PCR assay. For the multiplex PCR, a mixture combining 60 forward primers for TCR Vbeta segments and 13 reverse primers for TCR Jbeta segments was used. The CDR3 region of rearranged TCR beta genes was amplified from genomic DNA by a multiplex PCR assay. Amplified TCR beta libraries were sequenced as 87-base-pair reads on the Illumina HiSeq System. As for the original processing: In a later analysis, tens of millions of unique TCR beta chains were counted across the 650 to 700 repertoires, and approximately 11 million of these chains were shared by at least two donors. Raw reads were error-corrected and collapsed into unique sequences with a nearest-neighbor algorithm that merged closely related sequences to remove PCR and sequencing errors. V, D and J gene segments were assigned by aligning CDR3 sequences to IMGT reference sequences. For a sequence to be retained, a match of at least six nucleotides to both a V gene segment and a J gene segment was required. Rearrangements were called productive when the CDR3 lacked stop codons and stayed in frame with V and J; all others were non-productive. CDR3 was defined by IMGT convention, running from the second conserved V-encoded cysteine to the conserved J-encoded phenylalanine. Sequences without an unambiguous match to a single V gene segment were excluded from the earlier analysis of approximately 560 of the donors. An earlier analysis of a few hundred of the donors classified V segments as functional when productive rearrangements were above 56.7% and as segregating when the standard deviation between donors was above 5%. To diagnose cytomegalovirus status from the catalog of TCR beta chain sequences, a statistical classification framework was built. V and J gene assignment, in a later analysis, came from comparing TCR nucleotide sequences with IMGT/GENE-DB human TR gene sequences. A later analysis assigned CDR3 sequences and most-parsimonious VDJ recombination scenarios with the TCRdist pipeline. In a later analysis, every TCR beta chain was defined by the combination of its CDR3 amino acid sequence and its V-gene family, and reads without a unique V-gene family were dropped. A later analysis removed 592 highly shared, low-generation-probability nucleotide sequences to deal with suspected cross-contamination and a sequencing artifact. In a later analysis, a clonal expansion index was calculated for each public chain from normalized within-repertoire ranks of inferred template counts. In a later analysis, generation probabilities were computed with a VDJ recombination model fitted to out-of-frame rearrangements, and the resulting probabilities were checked against IGoR. In a later analysis, TCR-TCR, TCR-HLA and TCR-CMV co-occurrence was scored with hypergeometric tests, and a repertoire-size bias correction was applied to TCR pairs. In a later analysis, false discovery rates were estimated by permuting HLA or CMV assignments 20 times. In a later analysis, co-occurring TCRs were grouped using DBSCAN, and TCRdist sequence similarity was added for clustering within HLA-allele-positive subsets. Repertoires with fewer than 30,000 or more than 120,000 public chains, plus five repertoires with anomalous nucleotide sharing, were excluded from co-occurrence clustering. TCRdb retrieved this table from immuneACCESS and kept in-frame rearrangements only. Not all clones are present; in checked studies, unresolved V genes account for under half, and no reason is known for the remainder. D and trimming were read from the DNA, whereas the V and J calls and clone size are those reported in that table. This sample lists some 130,000 clones; around 77% were detected once. The top ten hold roughly 1.8% of the sample.

CDR3 length: 15 amino acids, cysteine to phenylalanine. The CDR3 DNA has 45 bases and is translated from base 1. Trimming accounts for 0 bases at V and 8 bases at J, while the number of junction bases matched to no gene is 5. CDR1 and CDR2, looked up from the germline V gene (reference sequence), are MNHNY and SVGAGI. The cohort comprised 710 or so healthy bone marrow donors. At the time of sampling, every cohort member was nominally healthy, though immune exposures that went unrecorded were likely present. The donor tested CMV seronegative, placing the donor among the 350 to 400 seronegative members of the cohort. Each donor provided a peripheral blood sample, and peripheral blood mononuclear cells were used for TCR beta sequencing. The Qiagen DNeasy Blood Extraction Kit was used to extract genomic DNA from the blood cell samples.

Input material: PBMCs. This receptor chain uses TRBV6-6 and TRBJ1-3, with 9 central nucleotides matching TRBD1. This TCR was recovered from a woman between 45 and 60 years old in good health and CMV-seronegative. The sequenced DNA: TGTGCCAGCAGTTACTCGAGAGACAGGGGGGACACCATATATTTT. Its product reads: CASSYSRDRGDTIYF.